Listed here are 2 T cell receptor beta chains from one sample, sequenced in a study of shared clonotypes between healthy human individuals (dated by TCRdb to 2019 to 2021). The library was built by means of the immunoSEQ multiplex PCR assay. This immuneACCESS table, as held by TCRdb, lists in-frame sequences with V and J called but not all clones. Of the missing ones, under half trace to an unresolved V gene in checked studies; the others have no known cause. A total of about 470,000 clones appear in this sample, roughly 83% of them only once. The top ten clones comprise roughly 13% of the sample. Sequences were obtained from PBMCs. Receptors were obtained from a woman in her 40s in good health. Some clones in this sample may be carry-over from other donors' samples.

This clone appeared once. The rearrangement links TRBV30 to TRBJ1-2; TRBD1 matches at 9 bases. Germline V gives CDR1 GTSNPN, CDR2 SVGIG (reference sequence). Trimming cost V 5 bases and J 5 bases; bases outside gene matches: 9. The CDR3 consists of 14 residues. CDR3 DNA sequence: TGTGCCTGGGCCGGGACAGGGAAAGGGTATGGCTACACCTTC. Translating gives CAWAGTGKGYGYTF.

This clone was detected many times. V usage is TRBV30 and J usage is TRBJ2-7, with D perhaps TRBD1 (6 bases). CDR3 size: 12 residues. V dropped 1 base and J dropped 4 bases, with 8 bases sitting between them. The germline V gene has CDR1 GTSNPN and CDR2 SVGIG (reference sequence). The chain's CDR3 is CAWSGGRYEQYF. For the CDR3, the DNA is TGTGCCTGGAGTGGGGGGCGTTACGAGCAGTACTTC.